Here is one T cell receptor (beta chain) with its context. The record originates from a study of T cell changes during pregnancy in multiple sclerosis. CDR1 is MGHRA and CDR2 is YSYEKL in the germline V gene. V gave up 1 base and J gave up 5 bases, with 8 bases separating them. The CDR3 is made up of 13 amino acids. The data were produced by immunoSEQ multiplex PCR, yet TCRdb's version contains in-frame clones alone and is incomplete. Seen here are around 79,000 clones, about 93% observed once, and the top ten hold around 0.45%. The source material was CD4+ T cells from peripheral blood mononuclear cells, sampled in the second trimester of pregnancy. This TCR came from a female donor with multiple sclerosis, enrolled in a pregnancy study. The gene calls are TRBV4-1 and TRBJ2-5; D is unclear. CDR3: CASSQAFRETQYF. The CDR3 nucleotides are TGCGCCAGCAGCCAAGCTTTTCGGGAGACCCAGTACTTC.